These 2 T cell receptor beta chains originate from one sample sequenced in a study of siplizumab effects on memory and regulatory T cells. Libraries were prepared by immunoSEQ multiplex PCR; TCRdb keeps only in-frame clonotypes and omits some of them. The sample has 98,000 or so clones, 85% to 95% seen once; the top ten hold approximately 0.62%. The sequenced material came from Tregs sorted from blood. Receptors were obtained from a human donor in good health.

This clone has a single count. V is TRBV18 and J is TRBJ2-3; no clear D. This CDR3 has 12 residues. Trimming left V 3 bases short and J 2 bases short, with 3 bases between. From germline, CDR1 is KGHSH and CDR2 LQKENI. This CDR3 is CASSPTTDTQYF. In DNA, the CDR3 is TGTGCCAGCTCACCCACCACAGATACGCAGTATTTT.

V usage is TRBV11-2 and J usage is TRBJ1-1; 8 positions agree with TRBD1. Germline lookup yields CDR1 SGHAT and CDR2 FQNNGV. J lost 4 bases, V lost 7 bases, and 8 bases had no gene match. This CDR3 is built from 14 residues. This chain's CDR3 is CASTHPTGATEAFF. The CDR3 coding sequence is TGTGCCAGCACCCATCCGACAGGGGCCACTGAAGCTTTCTTT.